The clone carrying this T cell receptor beta chain was detected many times. MiXCR was run by TCRdb on the 5' RACE reads, yielding one entry per CDR3 protein. The sample shows approximately 200,000 distinct CDR3 sequences, 10% to 15% of them seen only once. This sample stems from a study of CD8 T cells in ankylosing spondylitis. The sequenced sample consisted of blood, either unsorted or a sorted T cell fraction (not recorded which). The TCR originated in a female donor with ankylosing spondylitis or in good health (not recorded which).

CDR3 region: CATSDFRSGASYNEQFF. DNA for the CDR3: TGTGCCACCAGTGATTTTAGGAGCGGGGCCTCCTACAATGAGCAGTTCTTC. This chain uses TRBV24-1 with TRBJ2-1; 7 bases align to TRBD2. Germline assignment: CDR1 KGHDR and CDR2 SFDVKD. V lost 1 base, J lost 0 bases, and 5 bases stayed unmatched. The CDR3 length is 17 residues.